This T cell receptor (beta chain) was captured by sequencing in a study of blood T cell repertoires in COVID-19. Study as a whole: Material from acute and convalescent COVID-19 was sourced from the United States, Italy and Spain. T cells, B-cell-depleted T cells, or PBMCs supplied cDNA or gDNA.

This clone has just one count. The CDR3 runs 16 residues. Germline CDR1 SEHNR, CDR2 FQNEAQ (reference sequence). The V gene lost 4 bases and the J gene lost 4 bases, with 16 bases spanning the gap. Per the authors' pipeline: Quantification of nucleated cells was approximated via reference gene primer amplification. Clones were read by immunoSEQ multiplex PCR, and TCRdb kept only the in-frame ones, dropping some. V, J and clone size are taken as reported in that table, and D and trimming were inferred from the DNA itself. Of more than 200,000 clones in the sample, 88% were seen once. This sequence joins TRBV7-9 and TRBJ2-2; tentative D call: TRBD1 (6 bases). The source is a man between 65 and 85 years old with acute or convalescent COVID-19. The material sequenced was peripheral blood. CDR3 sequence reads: CASSSFAGVGTGELFF. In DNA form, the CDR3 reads TGTGCCAGCAGCTCATTTGCAGGGGTGGGCACCGGGGAGCTGTTTTTT. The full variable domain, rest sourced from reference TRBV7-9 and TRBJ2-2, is DTGVSQNPRHKITKRGQNVTFRCDPISEHNRLYWYRQTLGQGPEFLTYFQNEAQLEKSRLLSDRFSAERPKGSFSTLEIQRTEQGDSAMYLCASSSFAGVGTGELFFGEGSRLTVL.